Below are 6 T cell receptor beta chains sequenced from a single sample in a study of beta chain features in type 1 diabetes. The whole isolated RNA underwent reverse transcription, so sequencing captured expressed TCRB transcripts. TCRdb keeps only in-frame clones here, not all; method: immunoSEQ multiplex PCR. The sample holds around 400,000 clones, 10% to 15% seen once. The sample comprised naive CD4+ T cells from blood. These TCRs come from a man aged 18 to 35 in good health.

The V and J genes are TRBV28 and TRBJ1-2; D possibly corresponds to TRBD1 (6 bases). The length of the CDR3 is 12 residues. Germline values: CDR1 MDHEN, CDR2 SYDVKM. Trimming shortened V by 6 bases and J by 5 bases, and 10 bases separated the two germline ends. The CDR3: CASRSQGYGYTF. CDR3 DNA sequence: TGTGCCAGCAGGTCTCAGGGGTATGGCTACACCTTC.

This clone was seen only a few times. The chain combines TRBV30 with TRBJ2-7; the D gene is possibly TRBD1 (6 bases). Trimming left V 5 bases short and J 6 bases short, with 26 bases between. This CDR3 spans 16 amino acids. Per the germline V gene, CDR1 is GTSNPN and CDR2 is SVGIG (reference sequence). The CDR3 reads CAWDPTSYRDGGEQYF. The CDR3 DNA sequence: TGTGCCTGGGATCCAACTAGTTACAGGGATGGGGGCGAGCAGTACTTC. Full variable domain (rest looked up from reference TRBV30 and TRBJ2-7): SQTIHQWPATLVQPVGSPLSLECTVEGTSNPNLYWYRQAAGRGLQLLFYSVGIGQISSEVPQNLSASRPQDRQFILSSKKLLLSDSGFYLCAWDPTSYRDGGEQYFGPGTRLTVT.

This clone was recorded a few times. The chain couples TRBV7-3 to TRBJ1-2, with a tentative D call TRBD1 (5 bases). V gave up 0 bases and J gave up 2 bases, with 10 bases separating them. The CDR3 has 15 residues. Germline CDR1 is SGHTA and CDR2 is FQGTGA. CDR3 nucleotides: TGTGCCAGCAGCTTAACTGGGGACTTGAACTATGGCTACACCTTC. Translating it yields CASSLTGDLNYGYTF.

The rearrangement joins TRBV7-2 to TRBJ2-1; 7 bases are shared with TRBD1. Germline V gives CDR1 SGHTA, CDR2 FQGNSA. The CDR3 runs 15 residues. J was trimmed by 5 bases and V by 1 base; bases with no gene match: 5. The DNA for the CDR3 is TGTGCCAGCAGCTTAGAGGGGGCGGTGCACAATGAGCAGTTCTTC. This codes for CASSLEGAVHNEQFF. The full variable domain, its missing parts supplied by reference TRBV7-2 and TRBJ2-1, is GAGVSQSPSNKVTEKGKDVELRCDPISGHTALYWYRQSLGQGLEFLIYFQGNSAPDKSGLPSDRFSAERTGGSVSTLTIQRTQQEDSAVYLCASSLEGAVHNEQFFGPGTRLTVL.

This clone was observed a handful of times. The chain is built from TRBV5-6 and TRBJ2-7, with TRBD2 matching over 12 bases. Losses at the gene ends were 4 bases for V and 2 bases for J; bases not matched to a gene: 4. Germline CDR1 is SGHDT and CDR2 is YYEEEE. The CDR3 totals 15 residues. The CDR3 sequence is CASSRLAGEAYEQYF. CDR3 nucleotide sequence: TGTGCCAGCAGCCGACTAGCGGGAGAGGCCTACGAGCAGTACTTC.

CDR3 DNA: TGTGCCAGCAGTTACTTGCAGGGAACCACTAACTATGGCTACACCTTC. This sequence encodes CASSYLQGTTNYGYTF. This rearrangement joins TRBV6-6 to TRBJ1-2; possible D gene TRBD1, 5 bases. Per germline, CDR1 MNHNY and CDR2 SVGAGI (reference sequence). This CDR3 is built from 16 residues. Trimming left V 1 base short and J 0 bases short, with 12 bases between.